This T cell receptor (beta chain) was obtained from a study of OX40 agonist ivuxolimab in advanced cancers. For the study at large: Ivuxolimab is an agonistic anti-OX40 (CD134) antibody, and patients were treated with it. Of the participants, under 50% had some prior anti-PD-1, anti-PD-L1 or anti-CTLA-4 therapy, which was allowed. Three patients, one with hepatocellular carcinoma and two with cutaneous melanoma, responded partially.

The method was immunoSEQ multiplex PCR; TCRdb's version includes in-frame clones alone and lacks a portion of them. The sample lists about 70,000 clones; about 90% were seen once. Trimming at V came to 4 bases and at J to 5 bases, leaving 4 bases not matched to a gene. The germline gives CDR1 SGHRS, CDR2 YFSETQ. The CDR3 totals 14 residues. The V and J genes are TRBV5-1 and TRBJ1-1, with 11 bases that match TRBD1. The sample consisted of CD4+ or CD8+ T cells sorted from blood, taken in a trial of the OX40 agonist ivuxolimab. The origin of this receptor is an adult with an advanced solid tumor such as melanoma, head and neck, liver or kidney cancer. This chain's CDR3 is CASSQDRGQTEAFF. CDR3 sequence (DNA): TGCGCCAGCAGCCAGGACAGGGGGCAAACTGAAGCTTTCTTT.